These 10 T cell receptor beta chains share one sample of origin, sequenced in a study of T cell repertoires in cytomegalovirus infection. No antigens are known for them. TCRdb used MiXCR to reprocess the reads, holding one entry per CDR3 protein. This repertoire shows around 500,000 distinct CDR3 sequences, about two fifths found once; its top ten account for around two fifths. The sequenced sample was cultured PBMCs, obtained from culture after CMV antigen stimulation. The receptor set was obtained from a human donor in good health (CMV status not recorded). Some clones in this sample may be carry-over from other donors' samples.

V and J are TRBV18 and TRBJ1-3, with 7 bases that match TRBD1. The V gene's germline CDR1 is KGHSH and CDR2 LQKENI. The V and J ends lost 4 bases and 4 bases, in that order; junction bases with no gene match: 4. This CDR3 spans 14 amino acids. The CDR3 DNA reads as TGTGCCAGCTCACTACCGGGACAGGGAAACACCATATATTTT. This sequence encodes CASSLPGQGNTIYF. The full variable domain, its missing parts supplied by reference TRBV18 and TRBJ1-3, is NAGVMQNPRHLVRRRGQEARLRCSPMKGHSHVYWYRQLPEEGLKFMVYLQKENIIDESGMPKERFSAEFPKEGPSILRIQQVVRGDSAAYFCASSLPGQGNTIYFGEGSWLTVV.

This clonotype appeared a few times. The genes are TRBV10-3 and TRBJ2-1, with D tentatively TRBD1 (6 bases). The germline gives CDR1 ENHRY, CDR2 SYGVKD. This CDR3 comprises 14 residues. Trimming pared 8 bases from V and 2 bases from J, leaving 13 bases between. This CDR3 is CAISSGETYNEQFF. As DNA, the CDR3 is TGTGCCATCTCCTCAGGGGAGACCTACAATGAGCAGTTCTTC.

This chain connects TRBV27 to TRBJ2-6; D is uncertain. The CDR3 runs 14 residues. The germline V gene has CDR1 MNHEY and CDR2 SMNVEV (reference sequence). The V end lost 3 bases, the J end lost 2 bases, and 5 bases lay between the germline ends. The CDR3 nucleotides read TGTGCCAGCAGTTTTGGTGCTGGGGCCAACGTCCTGACTTTC. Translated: CASSFGAGANVLTF.

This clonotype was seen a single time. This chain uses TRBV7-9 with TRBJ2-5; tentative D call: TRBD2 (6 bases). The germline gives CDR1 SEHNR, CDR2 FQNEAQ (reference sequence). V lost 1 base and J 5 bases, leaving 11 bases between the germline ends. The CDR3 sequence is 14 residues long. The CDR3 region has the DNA TGTGCCAGCAGCTTAGGAGGGGAGGCGGAGACCCAGTACTTC. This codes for CASSLGGEAETQYF.

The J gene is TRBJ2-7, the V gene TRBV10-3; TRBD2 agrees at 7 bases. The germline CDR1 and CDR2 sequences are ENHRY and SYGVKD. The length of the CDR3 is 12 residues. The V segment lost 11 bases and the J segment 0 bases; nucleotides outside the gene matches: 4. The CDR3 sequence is CASSGTSYEQYF. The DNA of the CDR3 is TGTGCCTCGAGCGGGACCTCCTACGAGCAGTACTTC.

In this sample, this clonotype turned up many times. The CDR3 nucleotides are TGTGCCAGCAGCTTAGTTCGTCAGCAGAACACTGAAGCTTTCTTT. This codes for CASSLVRQQNTEAFF. The chain links TRBV7-2 to TRBJ1-1, with D hard to call. The length of the CDR3 is 15 residues. The V end lost 1 base, the J end lost 1 base, and 10 bases lay between the germline ends. The germline V gene encodes CDR1 SGHTA and CDR2 FQGNSA.

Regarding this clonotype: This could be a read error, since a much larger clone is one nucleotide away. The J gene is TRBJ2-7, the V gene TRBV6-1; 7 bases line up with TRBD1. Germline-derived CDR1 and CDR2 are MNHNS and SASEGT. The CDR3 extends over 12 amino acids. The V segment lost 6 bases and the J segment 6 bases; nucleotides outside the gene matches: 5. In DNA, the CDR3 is TGTGCCAGCAGCCAAACAGGGGCCGAGCAGTACTTC. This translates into CASSQTGAEQYF.

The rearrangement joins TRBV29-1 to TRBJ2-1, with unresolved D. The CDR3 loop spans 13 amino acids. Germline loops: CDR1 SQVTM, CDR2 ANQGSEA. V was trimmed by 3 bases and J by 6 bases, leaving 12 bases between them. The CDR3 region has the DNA TGCAGCGTTGAGTGGTATACGGGCAATGAGCAGTTCTTC. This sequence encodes CSVEWYTGNEQFF.

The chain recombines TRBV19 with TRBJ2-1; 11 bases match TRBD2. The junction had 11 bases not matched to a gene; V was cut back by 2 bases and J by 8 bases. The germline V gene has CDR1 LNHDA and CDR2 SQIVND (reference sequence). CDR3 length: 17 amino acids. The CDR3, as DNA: TGTGCCAGTAGTATAAAGGCTAGCGGGAGGAAGGTTGATGAGCAGTTCTTC. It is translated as CASSIKASGRKVDEQFF.

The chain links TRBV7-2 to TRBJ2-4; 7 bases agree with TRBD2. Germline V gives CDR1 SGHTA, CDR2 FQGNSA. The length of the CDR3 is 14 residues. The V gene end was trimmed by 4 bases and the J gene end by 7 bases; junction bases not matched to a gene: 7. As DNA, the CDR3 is TGTGCCAGCAGCTATGACAGCGGGACTAACATTCAGTACTTC. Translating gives CASSYDSGTNIQYF.